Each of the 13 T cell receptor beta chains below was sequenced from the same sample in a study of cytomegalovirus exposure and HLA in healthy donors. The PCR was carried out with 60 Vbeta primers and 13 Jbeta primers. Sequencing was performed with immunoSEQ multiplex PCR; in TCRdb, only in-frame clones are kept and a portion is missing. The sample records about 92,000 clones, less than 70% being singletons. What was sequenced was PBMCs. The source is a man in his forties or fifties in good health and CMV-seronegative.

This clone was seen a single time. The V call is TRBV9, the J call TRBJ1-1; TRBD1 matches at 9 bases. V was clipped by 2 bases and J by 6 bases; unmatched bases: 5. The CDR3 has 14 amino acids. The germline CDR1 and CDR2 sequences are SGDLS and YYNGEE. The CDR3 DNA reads TGTGCCAGCAGCGTGGGACAGGGACTTTCTGAAGCTTTCTTT. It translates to CASSVGQGLSEAFF.

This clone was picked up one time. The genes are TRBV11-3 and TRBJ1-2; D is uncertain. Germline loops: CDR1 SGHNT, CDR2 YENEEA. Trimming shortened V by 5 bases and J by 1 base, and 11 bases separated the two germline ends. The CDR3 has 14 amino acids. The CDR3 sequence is CASSPRGDNYGYTF. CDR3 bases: TGTGCCAGCAGCCCCCGCGGGGATAACTATGGCTACACCTTC.

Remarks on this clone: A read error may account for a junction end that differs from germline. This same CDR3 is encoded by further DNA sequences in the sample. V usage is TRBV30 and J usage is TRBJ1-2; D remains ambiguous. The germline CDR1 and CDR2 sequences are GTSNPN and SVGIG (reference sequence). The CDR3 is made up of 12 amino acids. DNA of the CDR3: TGCGCCTGGAGTGTTACCGACTACGGCTACACCTTC. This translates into CAWSVTDYGYTF.

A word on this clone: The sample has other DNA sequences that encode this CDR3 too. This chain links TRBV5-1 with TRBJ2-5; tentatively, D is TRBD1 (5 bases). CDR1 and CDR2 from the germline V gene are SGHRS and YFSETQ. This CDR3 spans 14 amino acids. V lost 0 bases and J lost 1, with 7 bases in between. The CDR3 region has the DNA TGCGCCAGCAGCTTGGGACAGATCCAAGAGACCCAGTACTTC. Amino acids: CASSLGQIQETQYF.

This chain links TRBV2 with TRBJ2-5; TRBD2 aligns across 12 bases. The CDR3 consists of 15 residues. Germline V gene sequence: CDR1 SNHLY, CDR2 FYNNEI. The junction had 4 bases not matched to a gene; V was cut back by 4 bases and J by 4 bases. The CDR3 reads CASSVTTSGGETQYF. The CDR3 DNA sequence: TGTGCCAGCAGTGTTACGACTAGCGGGGGAGAGACCCAGTACTTC. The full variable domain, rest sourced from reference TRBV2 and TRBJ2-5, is EPEVTQTPSHQVTQMGQEVILRCVPISNHLYFYWYRQILGQKVEFLVSFYNNEISEKSEIFDDQFSVERPDGSNFTLKIRSTKLEDSAMYFCASSVTTSGGETQYFGPGTRLLVL.

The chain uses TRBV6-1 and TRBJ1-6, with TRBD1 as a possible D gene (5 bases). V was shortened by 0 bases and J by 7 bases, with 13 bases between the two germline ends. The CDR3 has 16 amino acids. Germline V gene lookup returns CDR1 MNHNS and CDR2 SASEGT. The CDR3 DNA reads TGTGCCAGCAGTGAAGCAGGGTCAGGGCTAAATTCACCCCTCCACTTT. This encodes CASSEAGSGLNSPLHF.

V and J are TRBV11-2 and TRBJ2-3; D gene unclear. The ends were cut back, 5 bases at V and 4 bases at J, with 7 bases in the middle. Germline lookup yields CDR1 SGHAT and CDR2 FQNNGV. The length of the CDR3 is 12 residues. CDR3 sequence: CASSPIADTQYF. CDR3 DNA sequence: TGTGCCAGCAGCCCAATAGCAGATACGCAGTATTTT.

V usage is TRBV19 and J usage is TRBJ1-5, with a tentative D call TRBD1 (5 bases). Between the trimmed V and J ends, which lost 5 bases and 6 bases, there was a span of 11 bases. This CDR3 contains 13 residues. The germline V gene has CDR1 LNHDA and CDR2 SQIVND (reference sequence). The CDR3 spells CASSQGMGQPQHF. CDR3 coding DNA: TGTGCCAGTAGTCAGGGTATGGGTCAGCCCCAGCATTTT.

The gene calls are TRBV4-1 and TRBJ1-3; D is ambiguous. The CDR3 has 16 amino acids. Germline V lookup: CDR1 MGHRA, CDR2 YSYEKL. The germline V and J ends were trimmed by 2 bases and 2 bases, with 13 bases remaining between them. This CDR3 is CASSQRSVVAGNTIYF. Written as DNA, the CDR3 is TGCGCCAGCAGCCAACGCTCGGTCGTCGCTGGAAACACCATATATTTT.

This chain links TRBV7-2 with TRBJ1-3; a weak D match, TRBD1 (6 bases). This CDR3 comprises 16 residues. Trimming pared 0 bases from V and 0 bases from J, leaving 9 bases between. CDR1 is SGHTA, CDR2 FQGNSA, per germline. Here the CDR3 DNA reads TGTGCCAGCAGCTTAGCCATCAGGGGCTCTGGAAACACCATATATTTT. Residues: CASSLAIRGSGNTIYF.

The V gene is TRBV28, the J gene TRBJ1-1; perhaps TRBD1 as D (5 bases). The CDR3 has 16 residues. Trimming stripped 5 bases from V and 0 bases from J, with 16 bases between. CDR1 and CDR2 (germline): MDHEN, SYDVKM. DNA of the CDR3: TGTGCCAGCAGTACCAGCCCCTCCAGGGTGAACACTGAAGCTTTCTTT. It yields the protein CASSTSPSRVNTEAFF.

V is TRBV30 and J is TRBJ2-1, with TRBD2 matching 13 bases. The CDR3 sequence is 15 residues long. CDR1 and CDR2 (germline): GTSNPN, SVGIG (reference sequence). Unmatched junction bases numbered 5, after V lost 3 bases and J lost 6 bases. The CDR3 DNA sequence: TGTGCCTGGAGGCTACTAGCGGGGGGGATCAATGAGCAGTTCTTC. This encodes CAWRLLAGGINEQFF.

CDR3 bases: TGTGCCAGTAACAAGGGGGTGAGTGGCAATGAGCAGTTCTTC. Protein product: CASNKGVSGNEQFF. This chain links TRBV19 with TRBJ2-1; tentatively, D is TRBD1 (6 bases). There are 14 residues in the CDR3. V dropped 7 bases and J dropped 6 bases, with 16 bases sitting between them. Per the germline V gene, CDR1 is LNHDA and CDR2 is SQIVND (reference sequence).